Listed below are T cell receptor beta chains from one sample, sequenced in a study of beta chain features in type 1 diabetes. Profiled with immunoSEQ multiplex PCR; TCRdb holds only in-frame clones, not every one. The table has approximately 250,000 clones, 11% to 15% seen once. Material for sequencing was naive CD4+ T cells from blood. These receptors were collected from a woman between 40 and 50 years old in good health. Each CDR3 is given with its conserved first and last residue. The order of the fields is J gene, D gene, V gene, clone size, CDR3 protein, CDR3 DNA. A D gene is named only where the DNA matches it firmly. A clone size is listed for some rows: how often the clone was seen (once, few, many), or a class if it is expanded.

TRBJ1-1	.	TRBV27	.	CASSFFQGEAFF	TGTGCCAGCAGTTTCTTTCAGGGAGAAGCTTTCTTT
TRBJ2-7	TRBD2	TRBV7-9	.	CASSLSGGATYEQYF	TGTGCCAGCAGCTTATCGGGGGGGGCTACCTACGAGCAGTACTTC
TRBJ2-1	.	TRBV5-1	.	CASSPGLNNEQFF	TGCGCCAGCAGCCCCGGACTCAACAATGAGCAGTTCTTC
TRBJ2-5	TRBD2	TRBV5-4	few	CASSGGTSGNGMETQYF	TGTGCCAGCAGCGGCGGGACTAGCGGGAATGGGATGGAGACCCAGTACTTC
TRBJ2-6	TRBD2	TRBV5-4	.	CAARRGSSGANVLTF	TGTGCCGCGAGACGCGGGAGCTCTGGGGCCAACGTCCTGACTTTC
TRBJ2-3	.	TRBV4-1	.	CASSQEGGPQYF	TGCGCCAGCAGCCAAGAGGGGGGGCCGCAGTATTTT
TRBJ1-4	TRBD1	TRBV27	.	CASSFTGDEKLFF	TGTGCCAGCAGTTTTACAGGGGATGAAAAACTGTTTTTT
TRBJ1-2	.	TRBV25-1	.	CASSEWATGPYGYTF	TGTGCCAGCAGTGAATGGGCTACAGGGCCCTATGGCTACACCTTC
TRBJ1-1	TRBD1	TRBV7-9	few	CASSYRQGGTEAFF	TGTGCCAGCAGCTACCGACAGGGAGGCACTGAAGCTTTCTTT
TRBJ1-2	.	TRBV7-9	.	CASSLPPKGPTNYGYTF	TGTGCCAGCAGCTTACCACCCAAGGGGCCTACTAACTATGGCTACACCTTC
TRBJ1-1	.	TRBV7-9	few	CASSFLYRIGGYTEAFF	TGTGCCAGCAGCTTTTTATACCGCATTGGGGGGTACACTGAAGCTTTCTTT
TRBJ1-2	.	TRBV4-1	.	CASSQPLGGRGGYTF	TGCGCCAGCAGCCAACCCCTCGGGGGGCGAGGGGGCTACACCTTC
TRBJ2-6	.	TRBV11-2	.	CASSQTTGANVLTF	TGTGCCAGCAGTCAAACTACTGGGGCCAACGTCCTGACTTTC
TRBJ2-2	TRBD1	TRBV7-7	.	CASSRDRTGELFF	TGTGCCAGCAGCCGGGACAGGACCGGGGAGCTGTTTTTT
TRBJ2-1	.	TRBV19	.	CASTMGGAGEQFF	TGTGCCAGTACCATGGGGGGGGCTGGTGAGCAGTTCTTC
TRBJ1-6	TRBD1	TRBV19	.	CASKDRVSSPLHF	TGTGCCAGCAAGGACAGGGTTAGTTCACCCCTCCACTTT
TRBJ2-5	TRBD1	TRBV9	.	CASSVTGQGLGTQYF	TGTGCCAGCAGCGTAACGGGACAGGGTTTGGGGACCCAGTACTTC
TRBJ2-2	TRBD1	TRBV9	few	CATGQGPTGELFF	TGTGCCACCGGACAGGGGCCCACCGGGGAGCTGTTTTTT
TRBJ2-7	.	TRBV9	few	CASSFRQGPYEQYF	TGTGCCAGCAGCTTCCGCCAGGGGCCCTACGAGCAGTACTTC
TRBJ1-2	.	TRBV19	.	CASSIDQRSGSGYTF	TGTGCCAGTAGTATAGATCAGCGATCTGGGTCTGGCTACACCTTC
TRBJ1-2	.	TRBV7-2	.	CASSSRSGAGVNYGYTF	TGTGCCAGCAGCTCCCGGTCCGGAGCCGGGGTTAACTATGGCTACACCTTC
TRBJ2-1	TRBD1	TRBV7-2	few	CASSSRIQQGANEQFF	TGTGCCAGCAGCTCCCGCATCCAACAGGGGGCCAATGAGCAGTTCTTC
TRBJ2-1	.	TRBV7-2	few	CASRTRPEGEQFF	TGTGCCAGCAGGACACGACCCGAGGGTGAGCAGTTCTTC
TRBJ1-6	TRBD1	TRBV9	.	CASSVSPQGEGSPLHF	TGTGCCAGCAGCGTTAGTCCCCAGGGGGAAGGTTCACCCCTCCACTTT
TRBJ2-7	TRBD1	TRBV7-8	.	CASSYRWDRFYEQYF	TGTGCCAGCAGCTATAGGTGGGACAGATTCTACGAGCAGTACTTC